These 9 T cell receptor beta chains came from one sample sequenced in a study of T cells in narcolepsy. Profiled with immunoSEQ multiplex PCR; TCRdb holds only in-frame clones, not every one. The data contain 30,000 or so clones, around four fifths of them singletons. The specimen sequenced was CD45RA- memory CD4+ T cells from PBMCs. The source is a human donor with narcolepsy.

This clone has more than one count but fewer than ten. Other nucleotide sequences from this sample produce the same CDR3. The chain couples TRBV7-6 to TRBJ2-3; D is uncertain. The CDR3 consists of 13 residues. The V end lost 0 bases, the J end lost 6 bases, and 7 bases lay between the germline ends. Per germline, CDR1 SGHVS and CDR2 FNYEAQ. CDR3 sequence reads: CASSLAPGDTQYF. CDR3 DNA sequence: TGTGCCAGCAGCTTAGCGCCTGGGGATACGCAGTATTTT.

The chain uses TRBV27 and TRBJ2-3; 9 bases match TRBD2. The CDR3 length is 16 residues. Per the germline V gene, CDR1 is MNHEY and CDR2 is SMNVEV (reference sequence). V lost 1 base, J lost 5 bases, and 7 bases stayed unmatched. CDR3 in DNA: TGTGCCAGCAGTTTATTGGCGGGGGGGCATGTAGATACGCAGTATTTT. Translating it yields CASSLLAGGHVDTQYF.

In its sample, this clone was seen a few times. CDR3 nucleotide sequence: TGTGCCAGCAGTGATACAGGCTACGGGGAGCTGTTTTTT. It codes for CASSDTGYGELFF. The V call is TRBV2, the J call TRBJ2-2; tentatively, D is TRBD1 (5 bases). Trimming removed 3 bases at V and 7 bases at J, with 9 bases between. The CDR3 totals 13 residues. Germline assignment: CDR1 SNHLY and CDR2 FYNNEI.

This clone showed up just once. J is TRBJ2-3 and V is TRBV5-4, with D unresolved. V was clipped by 4 bases and J by 2 bases, with 11 bases between them. This CDR3 spans 14 amino acids. Germline-derived CDR1 and CDR2 are SGHNT and YYREEE (reference sequence). The CDR3 nucleotides read TGTGCCAGCAGCCCTTTGGACCTCACAGATACGCAGTATTTT. Amino acid sequence: CASSPLDLTDTQYF. The variable domain in full, completed from reference TRBV5-4 and TRBJ2-3, reads ETGVTQSPTHLIKTRGQQVTLRCSSQSGHNTVSWYQQALGQGPQFIFQYYREEENGRGNFPPRFSGLQFPNYSSELNVNALELDDSALYLCASSPLDLTDTQYFGPGTRLTVL.

The genes are TRBV7-2 and TRBJ2-5; 16 bases line up with TRBD2. V lost 1 base, J lost 5 bases, and 4 bases stayed unmatched. In germline, CDR1 is SGHTA, CDR2 FQGNSA. This CDR3 contains 17 residues. CDR3 amino acids: CASSLVGTSGGVETQYF. CDR3 nucleotides: TGTGCCAGCAGCTTAGTTGGGACTAGCGGGGGGGTGGAGACCCAGTACTTC.

The chain carries TRBV21-1 and TRBJ2-4; TRBD1 is the table's D call and was not checked against the DNA. TRBV21-1 is marked as a pseudogene. The CDR3 covers 18 residues. The CDR3 is CASSVPGQGSLAKNIQYF. The CDR3 bases are TGTGCCAGCAGCGTTCCGGGACAGGGCTCTTTAGCCAAAAACATTCAGTACTTC.

The V gene is TRBV4-1, the J gene TRBJ1-1; D is unresolved. CDR1 is MGHRA and CDR2 is YSYEKL in the germline V gene. V lost 4 bases and J lost 1, with 10 bases in between. CDR3 size: 14 residues. CDR3 region: CASSPLTWNTEAFF. As DNA, the CDR3 is TGCGCCAGCAGCCCGTTGACATGGAACACTGAAGCTTTCTTT.

The rearrangement joins TRBV7-6 to TRBJ1-1, with TRBD1 matching 8 bases. CDR3 length: 16 residues. Germline CDR1 and CDR2: SGHVS and FNYEAQ. V lost 1 base and J lost 1; bases outside the gene matches: 5. The DNA of the CDR3 is TGTGCCAGCAGCTTAGGGACAGGGAGGCGGAACACTGAAGCTTTCTTT. Residues: CASSLGTGRRNTEAFF.

The chain is built from TRBV5-6 and TRBJ1-5; TRBD1 might be the D (5 bases). The CDR3 sequence is 15 residues long. Germline loops: CDR1 SGHDT, CDR2 YYEEEE. V gave up 6 bases and J gave up 3 bases, with 16 bases separating them. CDR3 in amino acids: CASTRTGRVNQPQHF. CDR3 nucleotides: TGTGCCAGCACCCGAACTGGCAGGGTCAATCAGCCCCAGCATTTT.